This T cell receptor (beta chain) was documented in a study of ipilimumab plus nivolumab after autologous stem cell transplantation. This clone was detected once. TCRdb's copy holds only in-frame clones and misses some; the assay was immunoSEQ multiplex PCR. The table lists about 40,000 clones, roughly 92% of them singletons. The CDR3 runs 17 residues. Looked up from germline, CDR1 is GTSNPN and CDR2 is SVGIG (reference sequence). With 1 base clipped from V and 5 bases from J, the junction kept 13 bases outside the gene matches. The starting material was PBMCs, obtained in a trial of ipilimumab plus nivolumab as post-transplant consolidation. This TCR derives from a male donor with multiple myeloma. The gene calls are TRBV30 and TRBJ2-1, with 8 bases that match TRBD2. The CDR3 protein is CAWSAPKGRGGNNEQFF. The CDR3 DNA is TGTGCCTGGAGTGCCCCGAAAGGTCGGGGGGGTAACAATGAGCAGTTCTTC.